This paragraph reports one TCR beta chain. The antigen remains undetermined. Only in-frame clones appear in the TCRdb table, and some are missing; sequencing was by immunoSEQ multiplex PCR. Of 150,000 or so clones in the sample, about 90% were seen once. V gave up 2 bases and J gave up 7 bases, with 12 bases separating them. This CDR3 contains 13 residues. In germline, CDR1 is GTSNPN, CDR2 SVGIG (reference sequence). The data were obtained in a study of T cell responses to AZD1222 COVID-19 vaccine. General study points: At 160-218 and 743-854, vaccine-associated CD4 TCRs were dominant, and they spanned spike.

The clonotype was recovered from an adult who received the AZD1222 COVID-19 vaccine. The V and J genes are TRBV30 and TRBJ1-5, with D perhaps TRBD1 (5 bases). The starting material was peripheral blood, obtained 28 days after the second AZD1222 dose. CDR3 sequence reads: CAWSSGTRQPQHF. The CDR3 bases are TGTGCCTGGAGTTCCGGGACGCGGCAGCCCCAGCATTTT.